This is a list of T cell receptor beta chains from one sample in a study of CD8+ T cells in alopecia areata. TCRdb keeps only in-frame clones here, not all; method: immunoSEQ multiplex PCR. The sample lists more than 200,000 clones; roughly 40% were seen once. This specimen consisted of CD4+ T cells sorted from blood, obtained at approximately week 36, from a patient treated with tofacitinib. The receptors here all came from a human donor with alopecia areata. CDR3s include the opening cysteine and the closing phenylalanine or tryptophan. The D gene is left open where the match is weak. The listing skips clone size in some rows; elsewhere it reads once, few, many or a size class.

j_call v_call d_call clone_size cdr3_aa cdr3_nt
TRBJ2-2 TRBV6-5 . . CASRSYTGELFF TGTGCCAGCAGAAGCTACACCGGGGAGCTGTTTTTT
TRBJ2-5 TRBV18 TRBD1 . CASSPGTDQETQYF TGTGCCAGCTCACCGGGGACAGATCAAGAGACCCAGTACTTC
TRBJ2-3 TRBV10-3 . many CAHSARGPDTQYF TGTGCCCACTCGGCCCGGGGCCCAGATACGCAGTATTTT
TRBJ2-6 TRBV28 . few CASSLSSAGANVLTF TGTGCCAGCAGCCTAAGCTCGGCTGGGGCCAACGTCCTGACTTTC
TRBJ2-1 TRBV10-1 . once CASSEFPPGAGPYNEQFF TGCGCCAGCAGTGAGTTTCCCCCCGGTGCGGGGCCCTACAATGAGCAGTTCTTC
TRBJ2-5 TRBV7-9 . . CASSLTLGGGETQYF TGTGCCAGCAGCCTCACCCTGGGGGGTGGCGAGACCCAGTACTTC
TRBJ2-3 TRBV4-2 . few CASSQDLAITDTQYF TGTGCCAGCAGCCAAGATTTGGCGATCACAGATACGCAGTATTTT
TRBJ1-1 TRBV30 . . CAWREGGRTEAFF TGTGCCTGGAGGGAGGGGGGCAGGACTGAAGCTTTCTTT
TRBJ2-1 TRBV6-6 TRBD2 once CASSWREPFVEQFF TGTGCCAGCAGTTGGCGGGAGCCCTTCGTTGAGCAGTTCTTC
TRBJ2-1 TRBV5-1 . few CASSSQLASSYNEQFF TGCGCCAGCAGCTCGCAGCTAGCGAGCTCCTACAATGAGCAGTTCTTC
TRBJ2-3 TRBV20-1 . . CSVFRGDTQYF TGCAGTGTTTTTAGGGGAGATACGCAGTATTTT
TRBJ2-1 TRBV29-1 TRBD2 . CSVTLAGGPGYNEQFF TGCAGCGTTACTCTAGCGGGAGGGCCTGGGTACAATGAGCAGTTCTTC
TRBJ2-6 TRBV5-1 . once CASSPPRSGANVLTF TGCGCCAGCAGCCCCCCCAGATCTGGGGCCAACGTCCTGACTTTC
TRBJ2-1 TRBV6-1 . . CASSELLDEQFF TGTGCCAGCAGTGAACTTCTGGATGAGCAGTTCTTC